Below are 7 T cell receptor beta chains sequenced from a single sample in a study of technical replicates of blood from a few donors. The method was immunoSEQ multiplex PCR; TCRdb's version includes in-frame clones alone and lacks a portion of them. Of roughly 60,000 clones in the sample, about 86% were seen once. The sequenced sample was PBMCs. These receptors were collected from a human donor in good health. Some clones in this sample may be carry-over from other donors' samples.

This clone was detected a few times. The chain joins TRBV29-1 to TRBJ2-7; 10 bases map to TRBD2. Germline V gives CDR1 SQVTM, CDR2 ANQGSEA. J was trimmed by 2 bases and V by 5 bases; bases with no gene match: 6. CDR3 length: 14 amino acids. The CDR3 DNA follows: TGCAGCGTTTCCGGGACTAGCGACACCTACGAGCAGTACTTC. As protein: CSVSGTSDTYEQYF.

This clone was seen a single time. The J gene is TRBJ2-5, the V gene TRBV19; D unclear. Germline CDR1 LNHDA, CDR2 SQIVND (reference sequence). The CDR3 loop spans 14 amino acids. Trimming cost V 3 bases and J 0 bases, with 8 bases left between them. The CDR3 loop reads CASSMSLYQETQYF. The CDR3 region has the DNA TGTGCCAGTAGTATGTCCCTGTACCAAGAGACCCAGTACTTC.

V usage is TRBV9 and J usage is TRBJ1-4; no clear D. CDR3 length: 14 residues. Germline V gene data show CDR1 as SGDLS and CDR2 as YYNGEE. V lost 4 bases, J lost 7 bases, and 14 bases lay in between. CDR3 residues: CASSSTNEGEKLFF. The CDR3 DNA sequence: TGTGCCAGCAGCTCCACCAACGAGGGTGAAAAACTGTTTTTT.

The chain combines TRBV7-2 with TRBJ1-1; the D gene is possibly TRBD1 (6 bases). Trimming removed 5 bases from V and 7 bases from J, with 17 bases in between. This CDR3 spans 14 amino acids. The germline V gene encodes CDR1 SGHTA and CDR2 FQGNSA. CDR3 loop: CASSPRGGQYEAFF. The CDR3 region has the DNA TGTGCCAGCAGCCCCCGAGGAGGACAGTATGAAGCTTTCTTT.

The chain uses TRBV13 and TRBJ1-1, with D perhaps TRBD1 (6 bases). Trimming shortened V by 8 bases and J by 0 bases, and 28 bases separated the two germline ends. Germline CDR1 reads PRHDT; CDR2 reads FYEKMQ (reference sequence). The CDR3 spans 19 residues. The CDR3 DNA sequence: TGTGCCAGCCAGAGGACAATTTCCTGGGGGGGGCGAGTGAACACTGAAGCTTTCTTT. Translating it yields CASQRTISWGGRVNTEAFF.

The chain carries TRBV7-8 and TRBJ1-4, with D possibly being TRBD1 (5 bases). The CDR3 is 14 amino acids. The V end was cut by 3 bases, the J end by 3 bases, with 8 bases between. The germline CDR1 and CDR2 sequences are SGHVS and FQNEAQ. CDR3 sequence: CASSLGRSNEKLFF. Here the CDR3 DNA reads TGTGCCAGCAGCTTGGGGCGGTCTAATGAAAAACTGTTTTTT.

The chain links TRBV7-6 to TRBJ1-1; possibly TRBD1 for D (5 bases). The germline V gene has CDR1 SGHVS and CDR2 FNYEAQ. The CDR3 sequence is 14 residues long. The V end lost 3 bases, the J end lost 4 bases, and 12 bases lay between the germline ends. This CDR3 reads CASSLDISGTEAFF. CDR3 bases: TGTGCCAGCAGCTTGGACATATCTGGCACTGAAGCTTTCTTT.